This T cell receptor (beta chain) derives from a study of blood T cell repertoires in COVID-19. Study information: COVID-19 samples, acute and convalescent, were from the United States, Italy and Spain. The cDNA or gDNA used as material had been derived from T cells, B-cell-depleted T cells, or PBMCs.

Trimming removed 4 bases from V and 2 bases from J, with 18 bases in between. The germline CDR1 and CDR2 sequences are SGHRS and YFSETQ. The CDR3 covers 16 residues. This clone was seen a handful of times. In the original processing: Reference gene primer amplification gave estimated nucleated cell counts. Clones were read by immunoSEQ multiplex PCR, and TCRdb kept only the in-frame ones, dropping some. The DNA gave D and trimming, while V, J and clone size come from that table. The sample lists 90,000 to 120,000 clones, approximately 84% occurring once. Input material: peripheral blood. This clonotype originated in a human donor in a cohort sampled during active COVID-19. The chain employs TRBV5-1 and TRBJ1-1, with unresolved D. As DNA, the CDR3 is TGCGCCAGCAGCCTGGATTCGGCGGTAGGAAACACTGAAGCTTTCTTT. This translates into CASSLDSAVGNTEAFF.